This TCR beta chain stems from a study of OX40 agonist ivuxolimab in advanced cancers. Study summary: Patients in the trial were receiving intravenous ivuxolimab every 2 weeks, at doses of 0.01 to 10 mg/kg.

Study-level points and caveats: Low normalized T-cell clonal expansion was additionally recorded for some nonresponders.

The V gene's germline CDR1 is SNHLY and CDR2 FYNNEI. The CDR3 sequence is 17 residues long. V was shortened by 4 bases and J by 2 bases, with 20 bases between the two germline ends. To note about this clone: Antigen: not known.

Produced via immunoSEQ multiplex PCR; TCRdb's table is partial and in-frame only. The profile shows some 70,000 clones, around 93% of them singletons. The clonotype comes from an adult with an advanced solid tumor such as melanoma, head and neck, liver or kidney cancer. The chain uses TRBV2 and TRBJ2-5; D not resolved. The specimen comprised CD4+ or CD8+ T cells sorted from blood, sampled in a trial of the OX40 agonist ivuxolimab. CDR3 DNA: TGTGCCAGCAGTGGTGGAGTCATGGCGGACCAACAAGAGACCCAGTACTTC. This encodes CASSGGVMADQQETQYF. The variable domain in full, with the rest retrieved from reference TRBV2 and TRBJ2-5, is EPEVTQTPSHQVTQMGQEVILRCVPISNHLYFYWYRQILGQKVEFLVSFYNNEISEKSEIFDDQFSVERPDGSNFTLKIRSTKLEDSAMYFCASSGGVMADQQETQYFGPGTRLLVL.